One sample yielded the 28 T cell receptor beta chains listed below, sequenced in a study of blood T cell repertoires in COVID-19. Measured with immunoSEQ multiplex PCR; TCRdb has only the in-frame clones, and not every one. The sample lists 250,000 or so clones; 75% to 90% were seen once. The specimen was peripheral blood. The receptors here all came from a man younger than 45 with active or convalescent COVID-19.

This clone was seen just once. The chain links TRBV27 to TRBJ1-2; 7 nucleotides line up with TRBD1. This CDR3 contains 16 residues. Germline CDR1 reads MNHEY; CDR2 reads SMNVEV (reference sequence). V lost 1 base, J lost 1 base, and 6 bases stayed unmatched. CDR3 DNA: TGTGCCAGCAGTTTATGGGGGGACAGCCATAACTATGGCTACACCTTC. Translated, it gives CASSLWGDSHNYGYTF.

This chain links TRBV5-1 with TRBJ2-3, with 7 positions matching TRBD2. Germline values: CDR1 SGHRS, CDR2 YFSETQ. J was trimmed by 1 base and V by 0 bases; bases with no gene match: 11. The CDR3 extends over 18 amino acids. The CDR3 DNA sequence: TGCGCCAGCAGCTTGGCCTCGCTGGGTCTAGCGGGCACAGATACGCAGTATTTT. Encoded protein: CASSLASLGLAGTDTQYF.

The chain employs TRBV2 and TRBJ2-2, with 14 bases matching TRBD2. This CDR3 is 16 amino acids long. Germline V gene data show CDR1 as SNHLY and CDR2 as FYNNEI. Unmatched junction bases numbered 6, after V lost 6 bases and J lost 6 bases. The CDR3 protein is CASSRTSGGSAGELFF. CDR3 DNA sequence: TGTGCCAGCAGCCGGACTAGCGGGGGGTCAGCCGGGGAGCTGTTTTTT.

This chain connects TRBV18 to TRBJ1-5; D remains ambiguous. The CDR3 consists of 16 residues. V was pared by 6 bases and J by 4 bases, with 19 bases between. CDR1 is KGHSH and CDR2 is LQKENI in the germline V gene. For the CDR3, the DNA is TGTGCCAGCTCCGCGAGGATCTCCCGTTTGAATCAGCCCCAGCATTTT. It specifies CASSARISRLNQPQHF.

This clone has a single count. This CDR3 reads CASSQAGRGRVSETQYF. CDR3 nucleotides: TGTGCCAGCAGCCAAGCTGGCAGGGGGCGCGTATCAGAGACCCAGTACTTC. This sequence joins TRBV3-1 (or the pseudogene TRBV3-2) and TRBJ2-5; 8 bases map to TRBD1. The ends lost 1 base at V and 4 bases at J; junction bases unmatched: 11. CDR1 is LGHDT and CDR2 is YNNKEL in the germline V gene (reference sequence). This CDR3 contains 17 residues.

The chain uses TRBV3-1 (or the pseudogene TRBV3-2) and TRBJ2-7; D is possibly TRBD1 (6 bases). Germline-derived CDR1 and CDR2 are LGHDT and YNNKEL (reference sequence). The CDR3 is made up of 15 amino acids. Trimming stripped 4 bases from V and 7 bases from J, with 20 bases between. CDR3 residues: CASSLNSGVRGEQYF. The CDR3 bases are TGTGCCAGCAGCCTCAATTCAGGGGTTAGGGGGGAGCAGTACTTC.

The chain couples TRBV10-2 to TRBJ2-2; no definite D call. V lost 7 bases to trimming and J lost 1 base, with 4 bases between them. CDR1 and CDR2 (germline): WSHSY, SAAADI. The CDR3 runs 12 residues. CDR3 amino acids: CASTGNTGELFF. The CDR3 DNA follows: TGCGCCAGCACAGGGAACACCGGGGAGCTGTTTTTT.

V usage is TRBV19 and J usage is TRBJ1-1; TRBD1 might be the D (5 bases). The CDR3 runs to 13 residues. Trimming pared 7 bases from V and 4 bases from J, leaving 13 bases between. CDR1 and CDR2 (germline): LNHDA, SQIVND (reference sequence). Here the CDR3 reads CASTKQGGTEAFF. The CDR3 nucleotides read TGTGCCAGTACCAAGCAGGGCGGCACTGAAGCTTTCTTT.

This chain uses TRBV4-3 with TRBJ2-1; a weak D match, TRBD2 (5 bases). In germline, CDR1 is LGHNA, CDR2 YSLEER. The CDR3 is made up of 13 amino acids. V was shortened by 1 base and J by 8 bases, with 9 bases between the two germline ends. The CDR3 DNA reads TGCGCCAGCAGCCAAGTTCGGAGGTATGAGCAGTTCTTC. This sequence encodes CASSQVRRYEQFF.

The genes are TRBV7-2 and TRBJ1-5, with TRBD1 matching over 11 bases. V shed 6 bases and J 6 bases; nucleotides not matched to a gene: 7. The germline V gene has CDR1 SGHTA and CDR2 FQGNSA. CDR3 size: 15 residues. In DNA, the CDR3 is TGTGCCAGCAGTCCCACCGGGACAGGGGGTCAGCCCCAGCATTTT. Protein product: CASSPTGTGGQPQHF.

CDR3 sequence reads: CASSLSPTRLHEQYF. DNA for the CDR3: TGTGCCAGCAGCTTATCGCCGACTCGCTTACACGAGCAGTACTTC. The chain couples TRBV11-3 to TRBJ2-7; D is unresolved. In germline, CDR1 is SGHNT, CDR2 YENEEA. Trimming stripped 2 bases from V and 5 bases from J, with 16 bases between. The CDR3 contains 15 residues.

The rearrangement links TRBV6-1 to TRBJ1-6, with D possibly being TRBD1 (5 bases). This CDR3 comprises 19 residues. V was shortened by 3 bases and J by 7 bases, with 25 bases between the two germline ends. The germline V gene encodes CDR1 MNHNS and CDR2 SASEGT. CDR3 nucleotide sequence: TGTGCCAGCAGTGACATTTACGAAGATGGCGGGGACCGGAATTCACCCCTCCACTTT. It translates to CASSDIYEDGGDRNSPLHF.

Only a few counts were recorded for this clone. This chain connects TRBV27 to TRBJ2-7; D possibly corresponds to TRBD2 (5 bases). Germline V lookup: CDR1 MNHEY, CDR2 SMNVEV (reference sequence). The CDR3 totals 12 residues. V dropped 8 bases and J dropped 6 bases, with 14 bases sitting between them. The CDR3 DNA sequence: TGTGCCAGCTCCTCATGGGCGGGCGAGCAGTACTTC. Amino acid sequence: CASSSWAGEQYF.

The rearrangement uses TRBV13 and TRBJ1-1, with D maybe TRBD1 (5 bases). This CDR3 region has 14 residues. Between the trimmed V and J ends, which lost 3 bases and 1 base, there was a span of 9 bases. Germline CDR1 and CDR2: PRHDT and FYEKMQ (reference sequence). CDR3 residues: CASSLPTANTEAFF. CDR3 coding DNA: TGTGCCAGCAGCTTGCCGACAGCGAACACTGAAGCTTTCTTT.

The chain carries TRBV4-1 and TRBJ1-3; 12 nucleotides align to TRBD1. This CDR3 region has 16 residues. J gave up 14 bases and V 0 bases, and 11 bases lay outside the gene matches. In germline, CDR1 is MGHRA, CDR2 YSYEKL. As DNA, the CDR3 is TGCGCCAGCAGCCAAGACCCGGGACAGGGGGCAAAGGGCCTATATTTT. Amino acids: CASSQDPGQGAKGLYF.

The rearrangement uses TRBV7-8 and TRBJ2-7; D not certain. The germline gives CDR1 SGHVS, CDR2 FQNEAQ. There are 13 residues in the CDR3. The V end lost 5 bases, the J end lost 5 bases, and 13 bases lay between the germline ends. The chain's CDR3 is CASSPPKLDEQYF. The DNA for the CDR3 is TGTGCCAGCAGCCCACCGAAGCTTGACGAGCAGTACTTC.

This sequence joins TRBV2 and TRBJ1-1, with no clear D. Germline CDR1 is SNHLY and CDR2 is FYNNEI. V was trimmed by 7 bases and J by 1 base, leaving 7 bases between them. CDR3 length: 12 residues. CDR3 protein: CASIFGNTEAFF. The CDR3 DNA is TGTGCCAGCATTTTCGGGAACACTGAAGCTTTCTTT.

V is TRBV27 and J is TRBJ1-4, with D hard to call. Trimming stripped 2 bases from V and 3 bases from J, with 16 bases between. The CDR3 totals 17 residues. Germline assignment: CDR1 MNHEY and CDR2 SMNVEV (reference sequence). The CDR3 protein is CASSLPPSSGANEKLFF. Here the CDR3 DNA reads TGTGCCAGCAGTTTACCGCCCTCTAGCGGGGCTAATGAAAAACTGTTTTTT.

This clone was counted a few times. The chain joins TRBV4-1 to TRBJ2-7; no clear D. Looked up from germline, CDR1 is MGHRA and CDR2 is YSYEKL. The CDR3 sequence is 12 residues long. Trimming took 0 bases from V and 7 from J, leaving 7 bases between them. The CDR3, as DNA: TGCGCCAGCAGCCAAGAGGCAGGAGAGCAGTACTTC. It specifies CASSQEAGEQYF.

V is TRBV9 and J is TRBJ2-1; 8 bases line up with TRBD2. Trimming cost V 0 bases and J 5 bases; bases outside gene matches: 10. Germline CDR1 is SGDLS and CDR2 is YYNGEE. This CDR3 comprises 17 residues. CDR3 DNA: TGTGCCAGCAGCGTAGGAGGTGGGGGACTAGTGGACAATGAGCAGTTCTTC. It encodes CASSVGGGGLVDNEQFF. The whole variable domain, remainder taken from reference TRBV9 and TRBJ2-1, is DSGVTQTPKHLITATGQRVTLRCSPRSGDLSVYWYQQSLDQGLQFLIQYYNGEERAKGNILERFSAQQFPDLHSELNLSSLELGDSALYFCASSVGGGGLVDNEQFFGPGTRLTVL.

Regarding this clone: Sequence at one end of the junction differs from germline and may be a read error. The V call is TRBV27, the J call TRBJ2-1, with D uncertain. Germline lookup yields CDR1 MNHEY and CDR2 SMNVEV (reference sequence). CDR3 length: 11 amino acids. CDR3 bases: TGTGCCAGCAGTTTCTCGTCCGGTTTGGTCTTC. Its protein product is CASSFSSGLVF.

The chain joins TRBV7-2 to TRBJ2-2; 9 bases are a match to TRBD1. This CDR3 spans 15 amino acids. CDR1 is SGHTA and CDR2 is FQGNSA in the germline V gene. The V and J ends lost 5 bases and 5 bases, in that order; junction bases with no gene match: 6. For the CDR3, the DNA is TGTGCCAGCAGCCAGACAGGGGGACCGACCGGGGAGCTGTTTTTT. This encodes CASSQTGGPTGELFF.

The CDR3 region has the DNA TGTGCCAGCAGCTTAGCTCGGGGGTTCTACACCTTC. Protein sequence: CASSLARGFYTF. This rearrangement joins TRBV7-8 to TRBJ1-2; D might be TRBD1 (5 bases). V was clipped by 0 bases and J by 10 bases, with 9 bases between them. Germline CDR1 and CDR2: SGHVS and FQNEAQ. The CDR3 contains 12 residues.

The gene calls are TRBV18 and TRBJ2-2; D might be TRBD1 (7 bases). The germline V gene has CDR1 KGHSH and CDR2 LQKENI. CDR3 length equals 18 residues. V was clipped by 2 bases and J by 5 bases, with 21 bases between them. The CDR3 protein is CASSPATFGGGRTGELFF. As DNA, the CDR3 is TGTGCCAGCTCACCAGCAACCTTCGGAGGGGGCCGGACCGGGGAGCTGTTTTTT.

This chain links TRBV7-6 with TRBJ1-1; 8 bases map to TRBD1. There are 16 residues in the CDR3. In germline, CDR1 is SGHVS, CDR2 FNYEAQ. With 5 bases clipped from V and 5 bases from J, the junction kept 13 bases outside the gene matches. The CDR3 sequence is CASSPLGGQAGTEAFF. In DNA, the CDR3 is TGTGCCAGCAGCCCACTCGGGGGACAGGCTGGGACTGAAGCTTTCTTT.

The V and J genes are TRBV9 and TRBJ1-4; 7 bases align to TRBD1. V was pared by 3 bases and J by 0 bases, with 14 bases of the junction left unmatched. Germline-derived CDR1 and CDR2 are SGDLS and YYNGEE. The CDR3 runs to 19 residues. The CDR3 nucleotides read TGTGCCAGCAGCGCGGGTAGTGGGGGGACAGCTGCAACTAATGAAAAACTGTTTTTT. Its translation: CASSAGSGGTAATNEKLFF.

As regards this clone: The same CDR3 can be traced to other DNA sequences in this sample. CDR3 residues: CAWSVLAGGTDTQYF. In DNA form, the CDR3 reads TGTGCCTGGAGTGTACTAGCGGGGGGCACAGATACGCAGTATTTT. The chain combines TRBV30 with TRBJ2-3, with 11 bases that match TRBD2. J was trimmed by 1 base and V by 0 bases; bases with no gene match: 0. The germline gives CDR1 GTSNPN, CDR2 SVGIG (reference sequence). CDR3 size: 15 residues.

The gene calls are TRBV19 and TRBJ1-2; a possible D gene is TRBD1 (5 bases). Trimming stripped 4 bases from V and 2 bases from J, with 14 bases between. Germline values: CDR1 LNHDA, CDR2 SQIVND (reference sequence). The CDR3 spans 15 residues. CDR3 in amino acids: CASSTSGDLNYGYTF. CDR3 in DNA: TGTGCCAGTAGTACCAGCGGGGACCTCAACTATGGCTACACCTTC.